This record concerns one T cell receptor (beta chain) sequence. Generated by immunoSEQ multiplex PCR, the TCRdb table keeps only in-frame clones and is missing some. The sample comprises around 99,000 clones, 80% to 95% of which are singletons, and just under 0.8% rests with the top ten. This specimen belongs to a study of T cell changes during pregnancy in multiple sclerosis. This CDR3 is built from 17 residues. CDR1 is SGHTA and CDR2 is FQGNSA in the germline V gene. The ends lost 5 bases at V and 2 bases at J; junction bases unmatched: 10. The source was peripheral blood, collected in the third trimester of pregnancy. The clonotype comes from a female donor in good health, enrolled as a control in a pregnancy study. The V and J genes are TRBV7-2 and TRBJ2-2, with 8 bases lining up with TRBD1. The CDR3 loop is CASSLLVQGANTGELFF. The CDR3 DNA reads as TGTGCCAGCAGCCTTTTAGTGCAGGGGGCAAACACCGGGGAGCTGTTTTTT.